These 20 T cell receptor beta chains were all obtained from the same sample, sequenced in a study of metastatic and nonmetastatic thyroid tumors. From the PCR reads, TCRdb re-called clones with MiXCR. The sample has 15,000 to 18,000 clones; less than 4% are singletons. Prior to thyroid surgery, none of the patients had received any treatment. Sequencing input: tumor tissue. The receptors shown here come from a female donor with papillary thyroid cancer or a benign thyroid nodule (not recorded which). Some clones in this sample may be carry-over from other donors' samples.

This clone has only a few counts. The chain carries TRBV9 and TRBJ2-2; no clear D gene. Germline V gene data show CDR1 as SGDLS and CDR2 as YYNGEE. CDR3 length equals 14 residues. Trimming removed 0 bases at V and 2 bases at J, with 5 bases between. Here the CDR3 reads CASSVDLNTGELFF. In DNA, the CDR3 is TGTGCCAGCAGCGTAGATCTTAACACCGGGGAGCTGTTTTTT.

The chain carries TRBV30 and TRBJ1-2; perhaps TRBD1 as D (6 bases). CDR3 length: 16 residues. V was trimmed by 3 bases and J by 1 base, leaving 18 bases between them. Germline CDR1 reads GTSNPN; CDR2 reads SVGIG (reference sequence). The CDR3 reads CAWSKTGTRHNYGYTF. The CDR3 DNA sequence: TGTGCCTGGAGCAAAACCGGGACACGGCATAACTATGGCTACACCTTC.

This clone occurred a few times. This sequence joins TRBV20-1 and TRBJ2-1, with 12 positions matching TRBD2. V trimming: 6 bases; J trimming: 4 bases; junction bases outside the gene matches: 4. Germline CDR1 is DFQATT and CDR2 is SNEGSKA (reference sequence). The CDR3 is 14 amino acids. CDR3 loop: CSASGLAGYNEQFF. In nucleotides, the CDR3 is TGCAGTGCCTCCGGACTAGCGGGATACAATGAGCAGTTCTTC.

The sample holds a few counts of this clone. The CDR3 protein is CASSPGDPGNTIYF. CDR3 sequence (DNA): TGTGCCAGCAGTCCAGGGGACCCGGGGAACACCATATATTTT. The rearrangement joins TRBV12-3 or TRBV12-4 to TRBJ1-3; tentative D call: TRBD1 (6 bases). The CDR3 consists of 14 residues. The ends were cut back, 5 bases at V and 7 bases at J, with 15 bases in the middle.

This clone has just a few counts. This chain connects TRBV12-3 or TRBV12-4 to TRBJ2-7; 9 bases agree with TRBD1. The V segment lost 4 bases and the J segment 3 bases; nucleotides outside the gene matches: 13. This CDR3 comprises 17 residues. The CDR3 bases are TGTGCCAGCAGTTCTAACCCAGGACAGGGGACATTCTACGAGCAGTACTTC. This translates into CASSSNPGQGTFYEQYF.

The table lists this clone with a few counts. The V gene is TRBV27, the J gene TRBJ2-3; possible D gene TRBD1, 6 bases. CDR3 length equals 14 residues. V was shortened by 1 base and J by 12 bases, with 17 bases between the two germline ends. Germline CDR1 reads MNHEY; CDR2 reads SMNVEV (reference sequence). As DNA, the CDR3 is TGTGCCAGCAGTTTATTCCAGACAGGTCTATCCCAGTATTTT. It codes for CASSLFQTGLSQYF.

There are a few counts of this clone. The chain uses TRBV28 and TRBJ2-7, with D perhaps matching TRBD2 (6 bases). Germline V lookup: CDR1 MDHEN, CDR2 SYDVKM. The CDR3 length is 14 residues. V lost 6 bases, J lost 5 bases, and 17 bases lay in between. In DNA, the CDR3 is TGTGCCAGCAGCCGAGCGGGTTTTGGAGACGAGCAGTACTTC. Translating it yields CASSRAGFGDEQYF.

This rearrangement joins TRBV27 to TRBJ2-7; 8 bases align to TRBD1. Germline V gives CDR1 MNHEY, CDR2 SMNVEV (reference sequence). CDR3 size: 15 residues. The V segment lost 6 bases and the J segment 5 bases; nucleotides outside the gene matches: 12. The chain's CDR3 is CASSLSGAGGNEQYF. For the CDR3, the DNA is TGTGCCAGCAGCCTCTCCGGGGCAGGGGGCAACGAGCAGTACTTC.

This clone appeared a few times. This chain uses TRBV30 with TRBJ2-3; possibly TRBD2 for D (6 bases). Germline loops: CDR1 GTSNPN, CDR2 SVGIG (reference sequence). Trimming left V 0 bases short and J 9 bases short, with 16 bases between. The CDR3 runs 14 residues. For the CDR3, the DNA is TGTGCCTGGAGTGTACAATCGGGGGTCGTAACGCAGTATTTT. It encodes CAWSVQSGVVTQYF.

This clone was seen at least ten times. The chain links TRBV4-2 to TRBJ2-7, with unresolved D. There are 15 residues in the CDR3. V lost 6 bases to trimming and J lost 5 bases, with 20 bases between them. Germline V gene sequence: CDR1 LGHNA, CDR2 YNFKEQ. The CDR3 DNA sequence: TGTGCCAGCAGGCGGATAACTGGAGTCCAGGACGAGCAGTACTTC. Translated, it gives CASRRITGVQDEQYF.

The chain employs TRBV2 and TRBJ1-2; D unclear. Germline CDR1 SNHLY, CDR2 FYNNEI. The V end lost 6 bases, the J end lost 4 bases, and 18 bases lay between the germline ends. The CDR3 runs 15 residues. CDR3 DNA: TGTGCCAGCAGCTCCCGGTCTCCTGGAGTCTATGGCTACACCTTC. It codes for CASSSRSPGVYGYTF.

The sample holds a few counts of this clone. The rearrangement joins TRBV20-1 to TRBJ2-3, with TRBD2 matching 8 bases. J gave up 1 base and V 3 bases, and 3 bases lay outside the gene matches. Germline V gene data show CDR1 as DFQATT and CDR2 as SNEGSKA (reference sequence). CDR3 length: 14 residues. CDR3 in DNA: TGCAGTGCTAGCCCAGCGGGAGGCACAGATACGCAGTATTTT. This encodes CSASPAGGTDTQYF.

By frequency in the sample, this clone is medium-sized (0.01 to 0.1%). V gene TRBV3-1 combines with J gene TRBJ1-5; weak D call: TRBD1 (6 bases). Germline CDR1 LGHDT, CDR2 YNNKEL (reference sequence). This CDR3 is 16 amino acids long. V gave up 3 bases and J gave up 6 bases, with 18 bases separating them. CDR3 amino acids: CASSQRGARFPQPQHF. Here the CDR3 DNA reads TGTGCCAGCAGCCAGCGGGGGGCAAGGTTTCCTCAGCCCCAGCATTTT.

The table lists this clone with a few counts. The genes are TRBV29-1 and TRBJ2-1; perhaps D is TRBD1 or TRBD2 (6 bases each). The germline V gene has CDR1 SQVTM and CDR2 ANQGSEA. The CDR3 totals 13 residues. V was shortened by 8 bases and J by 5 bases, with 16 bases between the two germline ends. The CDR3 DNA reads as TGCAGCTCGGGGGCGGGGTACAACAATGAGCAGTTCTTC. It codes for CSSGAGYNNEQFF.

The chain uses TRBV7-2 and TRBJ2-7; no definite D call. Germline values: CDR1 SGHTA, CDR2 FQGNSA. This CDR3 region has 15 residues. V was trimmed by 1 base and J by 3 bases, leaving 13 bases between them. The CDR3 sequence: CASSLEDRMGYEQYF. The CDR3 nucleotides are TGTGCCAGCAGCTTAGAGGATCGGATGGGCTACGAGCAGTACTTC. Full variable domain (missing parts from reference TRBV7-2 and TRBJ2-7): GAGVSQSPSNKVTEKGKDVELRCDPISGHTALYWYRQSLGQGLEFLIYFQGNSAPDKSGLPSDRFSAERTGGSVSTLTIQRTQQEDSAVYLCASSLEDRMGYEQYFGPGTRLTVT.

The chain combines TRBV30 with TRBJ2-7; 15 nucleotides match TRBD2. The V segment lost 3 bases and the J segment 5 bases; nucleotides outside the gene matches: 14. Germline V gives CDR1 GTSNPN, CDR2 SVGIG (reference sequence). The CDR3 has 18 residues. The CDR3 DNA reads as TGTGCCTGGAGCCGTGGACTAGCGGGAGGGCCTGGTGTGGACGAGCAGTACTTC. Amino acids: CAWSRGLAGGPGVDEQYF.

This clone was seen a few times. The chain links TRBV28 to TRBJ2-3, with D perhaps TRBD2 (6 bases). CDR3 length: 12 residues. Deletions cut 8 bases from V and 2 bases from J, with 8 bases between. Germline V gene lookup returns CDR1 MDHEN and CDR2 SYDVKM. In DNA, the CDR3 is TGTGCCAGCTGGGACTCCACAGATACGCAGTATTTT. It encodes CASWDSTDTQYF.

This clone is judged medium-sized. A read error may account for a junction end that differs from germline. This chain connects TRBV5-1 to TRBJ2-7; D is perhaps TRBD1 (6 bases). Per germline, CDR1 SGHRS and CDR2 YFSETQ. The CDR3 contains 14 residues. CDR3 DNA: TGCGCCAGCAGCCCATATGATCTTGACAGGTACCCCAACTTC. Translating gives CASSPYDLDRYPNF. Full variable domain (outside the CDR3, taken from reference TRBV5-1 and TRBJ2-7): KAGVTQTPRYLIKTRGQQVTLSCSPISGHRSVSWYQQTPGQGLQFLFEYFSETQRNKGNFPGRFSGRQFSNSRSEMNVSTLELGDSALYLCASSPYDLDRYPNFGPGTRLTVT.

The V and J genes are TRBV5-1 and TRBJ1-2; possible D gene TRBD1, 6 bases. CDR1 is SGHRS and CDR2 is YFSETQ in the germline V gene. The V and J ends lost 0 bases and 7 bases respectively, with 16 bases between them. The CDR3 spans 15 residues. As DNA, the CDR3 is TGCGCCAGCAGCTTGGGTTACGGGGGCGTCTCTGGCTACACCTTC. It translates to CASSLGYGGVSGYTF.

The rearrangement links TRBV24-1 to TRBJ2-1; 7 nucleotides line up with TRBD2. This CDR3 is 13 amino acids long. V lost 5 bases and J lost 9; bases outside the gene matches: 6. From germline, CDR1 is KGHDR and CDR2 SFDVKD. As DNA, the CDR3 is TGTGCCACCAGTGTGGGGAGGGGCTTTGAGCAGTTCTTC. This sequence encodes CATSVGRGFEQFF.